These 31 T cell receptor beta chains were all obtained from the same sample, sequenced in a study of spatial heterogeneity in lung cancer. Study results and caveats: How many expanded intratumoral alpha and beta TCRs were present tracked the tumor mutation count, which was a count of nonsynonymous mutations.

Which antigens these TCRs recognize remains unknown. TCRdb reprocessed the 5' RACE reads via MiXCR and lists one record per CDR3 protein. The data contain some 3,000 distinct CDR3 sequences, roughly 15% of them singletons. This sample's time point: sample taken at primary tumor resection. The specimen was lung tumor tissue, collected at surgery. All receptors come from a male donor with early-stage non-small cell lung cancer.

The table lists this clonotype with a few counts. Within a library made for alpha chains, this beta chain is off target, and its count is uninformative. The chain links TRBV7-8 to TRBJ2-3, with 10 bases lining up with TRBD1. Germline-derived CDR1 and CDR2 are SGHVS and FQNEAQ. CDR3 length: 14 residues. With 4 bases clipped from V and 7 bases from J, the junction kept 5 bases outside the gene matches. In nucleotides, the CDR3 is TGTGCCAGCAGCTCGACAGGGGGCGCTCATACGCAGTATTTT. Residues: CASSSTGGAHTQYF.

This clonotype was detected ten times or more. Being off target in a library aimed at alpha chains, this beta chain has a size of little meaning. The chain employs TRBV20-1 and TRBJ2-3; 7 nucleotides match TRBD2. Germline values: CDR1 DFQATT, CDR2 SNEGSKA (reference sequence). CDR3 length: 12 amino acids. The trim removed 6 bases at V and 5 bases at J, leaving 5 bases unmatched. The CDR3 spells CSAAGEGDTQYF. DNA for the CDR3: TGCAGTGCGGCGGGAGAGGGAGATACGCAGTATTTT.

On this clonotype itself: In a library made to pick up alpha chains, this beta chain is a stray read with a size that means little. The chain uses TRBV20-1 and TRBJ2-7; D is ambiguous. There are 14 residues in the CDR3. The V and J ends lost 0 bases and 0 bases respectively, with 9 bases between them. Germline V gives CDR1 DFQATT, CDR2 SNEGSKA (reference sequence). The CDR3 here is CSARDQLSSYEQYF. The CDR3 DNA follows: TGCAGTGCTAGAGATCAGTTGAGCTCCTACGAGCAGTACTTC.

Sample share makes this clonotype medium-sized. The library was prepared for alpha chains; this beta chain is a stray read, so its frequency means little. The chain combines TRBV29-1 with TRBJ2-1; D remains ambiguous. Germline V gene data show CDR1 as SQVTM and CDR2 as ANQGSEA. This CDR3 has 13 amino acids. Trimming stripped 3 bases from V and 4 bases from J, with 10 bases between. CDR3 protein: CSVDPALYNEQFF. CDR3 nucleotides: TGCAGCGTTGATCCGGCCCTTTACAATGAGCAGTTCTTC.

This clonotype has ten or more counts. Because the library targeted alpha chains, this beta chain is an off-target read whose size means little. This sequence joins TRBV28 and TRBJ2-7; no reliable D call. V lost 7 bases, J lost 0 bases, and 16 bases lay in between. Germline V CDR1 and CDR2: MDHEN, SYDVKM. The CDR3 covers 15 residues. Written as DNA, the CDR3 is TGTGCCAGCAACCCGGTGGGTCCAAGCTCCTACGAGCAGTACTTC. Protein sequence: CASNPVGPSSYEQYF.

By frequency in the sample, this clonotype is medium-sized. This beta chain represents an off-target read in a library built for alpha chains; its size is of limited meaning. This sequence joins TRBV4-3 and TRBJ2-1; 8 bases line up with TRBD1. J was trimmed by 8 bases and V by 1 base; bases with no gene match: 10. Germline CDR1 LGHNA, CDR2 YSLEER. The CDR3 runs to 16 residues. CDR3 coding DNA: TGCGCCAGCAGCCAAGTATTAACAGGGGGATCGGATGAGCAGTTCTTC. This encodes CASSQVLTGGSDEQFF.

Worth noting for this clonotype: Within a library made for alpha chains, this beta chain is off target, and its count is uninformative. The chain combines TRBV28 with TRBJ2-3; TRBD2 aligns across 9 bases. V shed 5 bases and J 1 base; nucleotides not matched to a gene: 7. CDR3 size: 16 residues. Germline assignment: CDR1 MDHEN and CDR2 SYDVKM. CDR3 region: CASSPWGLAGTDTQYF. CDR3 DNA sequence: TGTGCCAGCAGTCCGTGGGGACTAGCAGGCACAGATACGCAGTATTTT.

Remarks on this clonotype: For a library built for alpha chains, this beta chain is a stray read; little rests on its size. V and J are TRBV7-3 and TRBJ2-5; D remains unclear. The CDR3 totals 13 residues. Germline-derived CDR1 and CDR2 are SGHTA and FQGTGA. Trimming took 5 bases from V and 5 from J, leaving 12 bases between them. The CDR3 sequence is CASSPSPSETQYF. The CDR3 coding sequence is TGTGCCAGCAGCCCGTCGCCGTCTGAGACCCAGTACTTC.

This clonotype is labeled large. Being off target in a library aimed at alpha chains, this beta chain has a size of little meaning. CDR3 residues: CSAHRGTDYQETQYF. As DNA, the CDR3 is TGCAGTGCGCACCGAGGGACAGATTACCAAGAGACCCAGTACTTC. The chain combines TRBV20-1 with TRBJ2-5; 7 nucleotides line up with TRBD1. Trimming took 6 bases from V and 0 from J; bases not matched to a gene: 10. CDR1 DFQATT and CDR2 SNEGSKA come from the germline V gene (reference sequence). This CDR3 spans 15 amino acids.

Concerning this clonotype itself: This beta chain is a stray read from a library made for alpha chains; its abundance is not meaningful. The chain combines TRBV4-1 with TRBJ2-7, with 12 bases fitting TRBD2. J was trimmed by 4 bases and V by 2 bases; bases with no gene match: 3. Germline loops: CDR1 MGHRA, CDR2 YSYEKL. The CDR3 length is 15 residues. The CDR3 region has the DNA TGCGCCAGCAGCCAAAGACTAGCGGGGGAGTACGAGCAGTACTTC. The encoded protein is CASSQRLAGEYEQYF.

A note on this clonotype: Little can be read into the size of this beta chain, an off-target read in a library designed for alpha chains. The chain uses TRBV12-3 or TRBV12-4 and TRBJ2-5, with 14 bases identical to TRBD2. V dropped 2 bases and J dropped 5; count of bases not matched to a gene: 10. The CDR3 spans 18 residues. The CDR3 nucleotides read TGTGCCAGCAGTTTAAGGACTAGCGGGGGGTCCTCCGGGGAGACCCAGTACTTC. Translation gives CASSLRTSGGSSGETQYF.

This clonotype was seen only a few times. Being off target in a library aimed at alpha chains, this beta chain has a size of little meaning. The J gene is TRBJ1-3, the V gene TRBV6-5; D is possibly TRBD1 (5 bases). Trimming took off 4 bases at V and 4 bases at J, with 14 bases between the two ends. This CDR3 comprises 15 residues. CDR1 and CDR2 (germline): MNHEY, SVGAGI. The DNA for the CDR3 is TGTGCCAGCAGTTTCTCAGGGTTTTCCGGAAACACCATATATTTT. It codes for CASSFSGFSGNTIYF.

This clonotype is labeled medium-sized. Since the library was made to target alpha chains, this beta chain is a stray read and its abundance is not meaningful. This rearrangement joins TRBV6-1 to TRBJ1-1; D might be TRBD1 (5 bases). Trimming took 4 bases from V and 0 from J, leaving 18 bases between them. The length of the CDR3 is 17 residues. Germline V lookup: CDR1 MNHNS, CDR2 SASEGT. In nucleotides, the CDR3 is TGTGCCAGCAGTGCCTCCGGGAGGTCGGGGGTGAACACTGAAGCTTTCTTT. This encodes CASSASGRSGVNTEAFF.

Only a few counts were recorded for this clonotype. Since the library was made to target alpha chains, this beta chain is a stray read and its abundance is not meaningful. The chain uses TRBV6-1 and TRBJ2-7; no definite D call. Trimming left V 1 base short and J 0 bases short, with 7 bases between. CDR3 length equals 14 residues. Germline lookup yields CDR1 MNHNS and CDR2 SASEGT. The CDR3 DNA reads TGTGCCAGCAGTGAAGGCGGATACTCCTACGAGCAGTACTTC. Protein sequence: CASSEGGYSYEQYF.

Concerning this clonotype: This beta chain was picked up by a library intended for alpha chains and is off target, so its count carries little meaning. The chain has TRBV10-1 and TRBJ1-1; D remains unclear. Germline V gene lookup returns CDR1 WNHNN and CDR2 SYGVQD (reference sequence). With 2 bases removed from V and 5 bases from J, the gap between germline ends came to 12 bases. The CDR3 is 14 residues long. The DNA of the CDR3 is TGCGCCAGCAGTGAGGAGAGATACCGGACTGAAGCTTTCTTT. Translation: CASSEERYRTEAFF.

Note on this clonotype: Within a library made for alpha chains, this beta chain is off target, and its count is uninformative. The V gene is TRBV2, the J gene TRBJ2-3, with 7 bases matching TRBD1. Germline CDR1 SNHLY, CDR2 FYNNEI. This CDR3 has 16 residues. The J segment lost 4 bases and the V segment lost 7 bases, leaving 14 bases of the junction unmatched. CDR3 DNA sequence: TGTGCCAGCAAAGTATGGGGGACAGCCCCCCCAGATACGCAGTATTTT. It is translated as CASKVWGTAPPDTQYF.

About this clonotype itself: Little can be read into the size of this beta chain, an off-target read in a library designed for alpha chains. The V gene is TRBV5-1, the J gene TRBJ2-5, with a tentative D call TRBD1 (6 bases). Per the germline V gene, CDR1 is SGHRS and CDR2 is YFSETQ. The CDR3 is 16 amino acids. V dropped 0 bases and J dropped 5 bases, with 17 bases sitting between them. The CDR3 protein is CASSLAGAGDQETQYF. As DNA, the CDR3 is TGCGCCAGCAGCTTGGCCGGCGCAGGGGATCAGGAGACCCAGTACTTC.

In regard to this clonotype: This beta chain is a stray sequence in a library constructed for alpha chains; its clone size is not meaningful. The CDR3 nucleotides are TGCAGCTTGGGGCAGGGGGCATATGCTTTCTTT. Translated: CSLGQGAYAFF. The rearrangement links TRBV20-1 to TRBJ1-1; 8 bases align to TRBD1. The CDR3 has 11 residues. Germline V CDR1 and CDR2: DFQATT, SNEGSKA (reference sequence).

Notes on this clonotype: This beta chain is a stray sequence in a library constructed for alpha chains; its clone size is not meaningful. CDR3: CATSRARSRSEAEQFF. CDR3 in DNA: TGTGCCACCAGCAGAGCTCGCTCGCGGAGTGAGGCTGAGCAGTTCTTC. The J gene is TRBJ2-1, the V gene TRBV15; D remains unclear. Germline V gene sequence: CDR1 LNHNV, CDR2 YYDKDF (reference sequence). This CDR3 contains 16 residues. V shed 1 base and J shed 9 bases, with 19 bases lying between them.

This clonotype was observed a handful of times. Since it is a stray read in a library aimed at alpha chains, this beta chain has a size that is not meaningful. The chain uses TRBV5-1 and TRBJ1-2; possible D gene TRBD1, 6 bases. This CDR3 spans 15 amino acids. With 4 bases removed from V and 6 bases from J, the gap between germline ends came to 19 bases. Germline V CDR1 and CDR2: SGHRS, YFSETQ. CDR3 in amino acids: CASSQTGFGVNGYTF. CDR3 coding DNA: TGCGCCAGCAGCCAAACAGGGTTCGGAGTAAATGGCTACACCTTC.

As regards this clonotype: This beta chain lies outside the target of a library built for alpha chains; its clone size means little. This chain uses TRBV10-3 with TRBJ2-7; D is unclear. The V end lost 4 bases, the J end lost 2 bases, and 15 bases lay between the germline ends. Germline lookup yields CDR1 ENHRY and CDR2 SYGVKD. This CDR3 contains 15 residues. The CDR3 DNA reads as TGTGCCATCAGTGGGGCTTTGGGTCTCACCTACGAGCAGTACTTC. Translation: CAISGALGLTYEQYF.

This clonotype is deemed medium-sized. This beta chain is a stray read from a library made for alpha chains; its abundance is not meaningful. The chain combines TRBV7-6 with TRBJ2-3, with 15 positions matching TRBD2. CDR3 size: 15 residues. Germline V lookup: CDR1 SGHVS, CDR2 FNYEAQ. J was trimmed by 4 bases and V by 5 bases; bases with no gene match: 1. DNA of the CDR3: TGTGCCAGCAGCAGGACTAGCGGGGGGGCAGATACGCAGTATTTT. Amino acids: CASSRTSGGADTQYF.

Sample share makes this clonotype medium-sized (0.01 to 0.1%). Since it is a stray read in a library aimed at alpha chains, this beta chain has a size that is not meaningful. This chain links TRBV28 with TRBJ2-1; 7 nucleotides align to TRBD1. The germline CDR1 and CDR2 sequences are MDHEN and SYDVKM. This CDR3 has 16 residues. V lost 7 bases to trimming and J lost 5 bases; unmatched junction nucleotides: 14. In nucleotides, the CDR3 is TGTGCCAGCATCTCTCAATCCGGGACAGAGAACAATGAGCAGTTCTTC. Translated: CASISQSGTENNEQFF.

For this clonotype: This beta chain is an unintended read in a library built for alpha chains; its size means little. The CDR3 region is CASSLRGGAGDTQYF. The DNA of the CDR3 is TGTGCCAGCAGTTTAAGAGGAGGGGCTGGAGATACGCAGTATTTT. V is TRBV27 and J is TRBJ2-3, with a weak D call TRBD2 (6 bases). V was trimmed by 2 bases and J by 5 bases, leaving 14 bases between them. From germline, CDR1 is MNHEY and CDR2 SMNVEV (reference sequence). This CDR3 spans 15 amino acids.

This clonotype has more than one count but fewer than ten. As an off-target read in a library built for alpha chains, this beta chain has a frequency of little significance. CDR3 DNA: TGTGCCAGCAGTTTGCAGGGAGTGAACACCGGGGAGCTGTTTTTT. Translating gives CASSLQGVNTGELFF. The chain employs TRBV27 and TRBJ2-2; D may match TRBD1 or TRBD2 (5 bases each). V was clipped by 3 bases and J by 1 base, with 9 bases between them. This CDR3 comprises 15 residues. Germline V CDR1 and CDR2: MNHEY, SMNVEV (reference sequence).

As for this clonotype: This beta chain lies outside the target of a library built for alpha chains; its clone size means little. The V gene is TRBV5-1, the J gene TRBJ2-5, with TRBD1 identical over 11 bases. Looked up from germline, CDR1 is SGHRS and CDR2 is YFSETQ. The CDR3 sequence is 15 residues long. The J segment lost 2 bases and the V segment lost 4 bases, leaving 4 bases of the junction unmatched. For the CDR3, the DNA is TGCGCCAGCAGCACCCGGGACAGGGGGCAAGAGACCCAGTACTTC. It encodes CASSTRDRGQETQYF.

This clonotype was recorded a few times. This beta chain lies outside the target of a library built for alpha chains; its clone size means little. The V and J genes are TRBV14 and TRBJ2-7; D tentatively fits TRBD1 or TRBD2 (5 bases each). Deletions cut 4 bases from V and 7 bases from J, with 20 bases between. This CDR3 is built from 15 residues. Germline CDR1 is SGHDN and CDR2 is FVKESK. The CDR3 loop is CASSRTGTDPQEQYF. As DNA, the CDR3 is TGTGCCAGCAGCCGGACCGGGACGGACCCTCAAGAGCAGTACTTC.

This clonotype was seen more than once but under ten times. This beta chain lies outside the target of a library built for alpha chains; its clone size means little. V gene TRBV7-8 combines with J gene TRBJ2-7; D might be TRBD1 (6 bases). The length of the CDR3 is 16 residues. Per germline, CDR1 SGHVS and CDR2 FQNEAQ. V gave up 1 base and J gave up 0 bases, with 13 bases separating them. This CDR3 is CASSLGPGASSYEQYF. The DNA for the CDR3 is TGTGCCAGCAGCTTAGGCCCAGGGGCCAGCTCCTACGAGCAGTACTTC.

Judged by abundance, this clonotype is medium-sized (0.01 to 0.1%). The library was designed around alpha chains, so this beta chain is a stray read whose abundance carries little weight. The V and J genes are TRBV28 and TRBJ2-7, with D maybe TRBD1 (6 bases). The CDR3 covers 14 residues. Trimming removed 1 base from V and 3 bases from J, with 10 bases in between. CDR1 is MDHEN, CDR2 SYDVKM, per germline. CDR3 residues: CASSLSARGYEQYF. The CDR3 DNA reads as TGTGCCAGCAGTTTATCCGCCAGGGGCTACGAGCAGTACTTC.

A note on this clonotype: This beta chain is an unintended read in a library built for alpha chains; its size means little. The rearrangement uses TRBV5-5 and TRBJ2-1, with TRBD2 identical over 12 bases. Germline CDR1 reads SGHKS; CDR2 reads YYEKEE (reference sequence). The CDR3 totals 15 residues. V shed 0 bases and J 9 bases; nucleotides not matched to a gene: 4. The CDR3 sequence: CASSLGLAGAGEQFF. As DNA, the CDR3 is TGTGCCAGCAGCTTGGGACTAGCGGGGGCAGGTGAGCAGTTCTTC.

This clonotype appeared a few times. The library was built for alpha chains, so this beta chain is an off-target read and its size means little. The chain is built from TRBV5-5 and TRBJ2-3, with 14 bases that match TRBD2. This CDR3 comprises 17 residues. Losses at the gene ends were 2 bases for V and 0 bases for J; bases not matched to a gene: 2. Germline CDR1 SGHKS, CDR2 YYEKEE (reference sequence). In nucleotides, the CDR3 is TGTGCCAGCAGCTTCCGACTAGCGGGGGGGAGCACAGATACGCAGTATTTT. This translates into CASSFRLAGGSTDTQYF.